The 2 T cell receptor beta chains below all came from one sample that was sequenced in a study of blood T cell repertoires in COVID-19. The table came from immunoSEQ multiplex PCR; TCRdb's copy has only in-frame clones and leaves some out. This sample has roughly 120,000 clones; roughly four fifths occur once, and the top ten carry around 7.5%. Sequencing input: peripheral blood. All receptors come from a man in his 70s with active or convalescent COVID-19.

In DNA form, the CDR3 reads TGTGCCAGCAGACCACGAGGTAACTATGGCTACACCTTC. It is translated as CASRPRGNYGYTF. The chain carries TRBV3-1 (or the pseudogene TRBV3-2) and TRBJ1-2; D is uncertain. Germline V gene sequence: CDR1 LGHDT, CDR2 YNNKEL (reference sequence). The V end lost 6 bases, the J end lost 1 base, and 9 bases lay between the germline ends. The CDR3 runs to 13 residues.

V usage is TRBV4-2 and J usage is TRBJ2-1, with D possibly matching TRBD1 (5 bases). Trimming removed 3 bases at V and 9 bases at J, with 9 bases between. The length of the CDR3 is 12 residues. CDR1 is LGHNA and CDR2 is YNFKEQ in the germline V gene. CDR3 region: CASSHWGSEQFF. DNA for the CDR3: TGTGCCAGCAGCCACTGGGGCAGTGAGCAGTTCTTC.